This record concerns one T cell receptor (beta chain) sequence. Its antigen is currently unknown. Germline V gives CDR1 MDHEN, CDR2 SYDVKM. V shed 1 base and J 5 bases; nucleotides not matched to a gene: 10. The CDR3 spans 16 residues. Sequencing was performed with immunoSEQ multiplex PCR; in TCRdb, only in-frame clones are kept and a portion is missing. The sample carries 80,000 to 100,000 clones, more than 85% recorded once. This specimen belongs to a study of PD-1 blockade in classical Hodgkin lymphoma. Study results and limitations: Patients newly diagnosed and complete responders had comparable baseline diversity.

As for time point: cycle 4 day 1 (C4D1), after five to seven weeks of nivolumab. Following autologous stem cell transplantation, relapse occurred in every patient, and exposure to brentuximab vedotin varied. Here the sequenced sample was peripheral blood mononuclear cells (PBMCs), taken before the fourth cycle of nivolumab. The chain is built from TRBV28 and TRBJ1-2, with 7 bases identical to TRBD1. The clonotype was recovered from a human donor with classical Hodgkin lymphoma. The CDR3 region has the DNA TGTGCCAGCAGTTTATATACAGGGGCCACCTTATATGGCTACACCTTC. It translates to CASSLYTGATLYGYTF.